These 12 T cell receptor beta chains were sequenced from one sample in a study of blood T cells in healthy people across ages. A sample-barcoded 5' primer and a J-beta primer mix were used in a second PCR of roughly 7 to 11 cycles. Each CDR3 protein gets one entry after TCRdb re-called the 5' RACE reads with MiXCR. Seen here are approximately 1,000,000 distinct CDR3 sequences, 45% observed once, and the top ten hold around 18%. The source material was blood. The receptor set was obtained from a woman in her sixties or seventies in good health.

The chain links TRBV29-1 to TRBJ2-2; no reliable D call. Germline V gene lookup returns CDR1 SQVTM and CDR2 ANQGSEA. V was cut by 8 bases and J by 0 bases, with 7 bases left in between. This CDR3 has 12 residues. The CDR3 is CSTGPNTGELFF. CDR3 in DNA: TGCAGCACCGGTCCGAACACCGGGGAGCTGTTTTTT.

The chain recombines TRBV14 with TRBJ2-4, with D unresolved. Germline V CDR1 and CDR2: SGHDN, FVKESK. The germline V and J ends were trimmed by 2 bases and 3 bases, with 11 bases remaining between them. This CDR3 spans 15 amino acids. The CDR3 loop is CASSQLGSVKNIQYF. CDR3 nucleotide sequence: TGTGCCAGCAGCCAACTGGGATCGGTCAAAAACATTCAGTACTTC.

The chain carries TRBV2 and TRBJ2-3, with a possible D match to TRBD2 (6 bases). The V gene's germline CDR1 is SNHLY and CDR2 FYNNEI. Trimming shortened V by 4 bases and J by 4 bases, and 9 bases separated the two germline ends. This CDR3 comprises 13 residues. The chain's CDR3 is CASSGGVPDTQYF. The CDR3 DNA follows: TGTGCCAGCAGTGGGGGGGTCCCAGATACGCAGTATTTT.

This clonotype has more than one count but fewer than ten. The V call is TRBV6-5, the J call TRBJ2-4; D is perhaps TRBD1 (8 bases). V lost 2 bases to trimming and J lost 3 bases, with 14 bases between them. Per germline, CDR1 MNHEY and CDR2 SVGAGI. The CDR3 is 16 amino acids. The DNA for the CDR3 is TGTGCCAGCAGTTACCTACAGGGGGAGGGCAAAAACATTCAGTACTTC. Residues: CASSYLQGEGKNIQYF.

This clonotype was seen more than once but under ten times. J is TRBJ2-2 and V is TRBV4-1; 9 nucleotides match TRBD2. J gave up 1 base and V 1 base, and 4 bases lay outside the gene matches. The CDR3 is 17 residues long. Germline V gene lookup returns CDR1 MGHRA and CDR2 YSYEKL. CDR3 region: CASSQVGLAGNTGELFF. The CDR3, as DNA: TGCGCCAGCAGCCAAGTGGGACTAGCTGGGAACACCGGGGAGCTGTTTTTT.

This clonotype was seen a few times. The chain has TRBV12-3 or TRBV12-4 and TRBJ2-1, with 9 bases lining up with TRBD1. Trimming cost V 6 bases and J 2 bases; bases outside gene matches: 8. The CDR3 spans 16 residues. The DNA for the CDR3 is TGTGCCAGCAGCCCACGCACAGGGGGCCCCTACAATGAGCAGTTCTTC. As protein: CASSPRTGGPYNEQFF.

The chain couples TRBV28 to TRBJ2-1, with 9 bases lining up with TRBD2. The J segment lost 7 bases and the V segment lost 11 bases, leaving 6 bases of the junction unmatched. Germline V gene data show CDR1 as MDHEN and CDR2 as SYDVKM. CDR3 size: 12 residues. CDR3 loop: CALAGGRNEQFF. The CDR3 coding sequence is TGTGCCCTTGCGGGAGGGCGGAATGAGCAGTTCTTC.

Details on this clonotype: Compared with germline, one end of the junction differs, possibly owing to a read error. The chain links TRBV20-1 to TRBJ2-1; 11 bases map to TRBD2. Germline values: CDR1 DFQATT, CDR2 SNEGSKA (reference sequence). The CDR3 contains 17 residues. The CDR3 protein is CSARRLAGTSSYNEQFF. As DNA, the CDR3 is TGCAGCGCTAGAAGACTAGCGGGAACAAGCTCCTACAATGAGCAGTTCTTC.

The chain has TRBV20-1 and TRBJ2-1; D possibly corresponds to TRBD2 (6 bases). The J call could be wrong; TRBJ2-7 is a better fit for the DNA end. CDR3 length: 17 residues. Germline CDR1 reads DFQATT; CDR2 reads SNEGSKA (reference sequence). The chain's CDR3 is CSAREALLWDSYNEQYF. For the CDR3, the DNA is TGCAGTGCTAGAGAGGCGCTTTTGTGGGACTCCTACAATGAGCAGTACTTC.

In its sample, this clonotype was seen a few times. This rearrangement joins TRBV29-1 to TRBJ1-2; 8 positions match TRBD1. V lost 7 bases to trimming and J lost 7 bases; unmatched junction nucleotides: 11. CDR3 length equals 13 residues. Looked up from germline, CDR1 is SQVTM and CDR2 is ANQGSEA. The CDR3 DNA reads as TGCAGCGCCTCGGACAGGGTATCGGGTGGCTACACCTTC. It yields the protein CSASDRVSGGYTF.

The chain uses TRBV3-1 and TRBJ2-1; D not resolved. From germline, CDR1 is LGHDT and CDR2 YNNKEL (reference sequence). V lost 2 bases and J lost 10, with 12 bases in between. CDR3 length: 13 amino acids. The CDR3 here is CASSQFQRQEQFF. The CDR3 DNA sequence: TGTGCCAGCAGCCAATTCCAGCGTCAAGAGCAGTTCTTC.

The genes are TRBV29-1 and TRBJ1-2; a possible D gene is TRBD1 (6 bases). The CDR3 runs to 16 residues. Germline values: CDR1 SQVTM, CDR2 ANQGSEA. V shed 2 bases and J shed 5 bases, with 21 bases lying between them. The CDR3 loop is CSVERAGVLFPYGYTF. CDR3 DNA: TGCAGCGTTGAAAGGGCAGGGGTCCTTTTTCCTTATGGCTACACCTTC. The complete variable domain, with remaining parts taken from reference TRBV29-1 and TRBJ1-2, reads SAVISQKPSRDICQRGTSLTIQCQVDSQVTMMFWYRQQPGQSLTLIATANQGSEATYESGFVIDKFPISRPNLTFSTLTVSNMSPEDSSIYLCSVERAGVLFPYGYTFGSGTRLTVV.